These 12 T cell receptor beta chains share one sample of origin, sequenced in a study of blood T cells in healthy people across ages. A sample-barcoded 5' primer and a J-beta primer mix were used in a second PCR of roughly 7 to 11 cycles. TCRdb itself ran the 5' RACE reads through MiXCR, one entry per CDR3 protein. The sample has about 900,000 distinct CDR3 sequences; roughly 48% are singletons. Sequenced: blood. Receptors were obtained from a man under 40 in good health.

This clonotype was detected once. V gene TRBV6-6 combines with J gene TRBJ2-5, with D possibly being TRBD1 (5 bases). The CDR3 is made up of 15 amino acids. V gave up 2 bases and J gave up 5 bases, with 15 bases separating them. Germline V CDR1 and CDR2: MNHNY, SVGAGI (reference sequence). In DNA form, the CDR3 reads TGTGCCAGCAGTTACCCAGAGCAGGGTACGGAGACCCAGTACTTC. This codes for CASSYPEQGTETQYF.

This clonotype was counted many times. As DNA, the CDR3 is TGTGCCAGCAGCTTAGACAGGTACTCCTACGAGCAGTACTTC. It specifies CASSLDRYSYEQYF. This chain joins TRBV27 and TRBJ2-7, with D possibly TRBD1 on 6 matching bases. The CDR3 has 14 residues. CDR1 and CDR2 (germline): MNHEY, SMNVEV (reference sequence). V was clipped by 6 bases and J by 0 bases, with 12 bases between them.

This clonotype was recorded once. CDR3 amino acids: CASKRYRDLKSEQFF. For the CDR3, the DNA is TGTGCCAGCAAGAGGTACCGGGACCTTAAGTCTGAGCAGTTCTTC. The chain carries TRBV27 and TRBJ2-1; D assignment may be TRBD1 or TRBD2 (5 bases each). Germline values: CDR1 MNHEY, CDR2 SMNVEV (reference sequence). The CDR3 spans 15 residues. V was cut by 7 bases and J by 9 bases, with 22 bases left in between.

V and J are TRBV12-3 or TRBV12-4 and TRBJ1-2; D ambiguous. V gave up 1 base and J gave up 9 bases, with 6 bases separating them. The CDR3 sequence is 11 residues long. The CDR3 DNA reads as TGTGCCAGCAGTTTAGGGGGTAGCTACACCTTC. It yields the protein CASSLGGSYTF.

CDR3 loop: CASSYSPRVNAYNEQFF. Written as DNA, the CDR3 is TGTGCCAGCAGTTACTCCCCGCGTGTTAACGCCTACAATGAGCAGTTCTTC. The chain uses TRBV6-5 and TRBJ2-1, with D hard to call. CDR1 is MNHEY, CDR2 SVGAGI, per germline. V lost 0 bases and J lost 2, with 14 bases in between. CDR3 size: 17 residues.

This clonotype has ten or more counts. The chain joins TRBV20-1 to TRBJ2-1; D might be TRBD2 (6 bases). This CDR3 is 13 amino acids long. Germline values: CDR1 DFQATT, CDR2 SNEGSKA (reference sequence). V was pared by 6 bases and J by 7 bases, with 16 bases between. The CDR3 here is CSASHWGENEQFF. In DNA form, the CDR3 reads TGCAGTGCCTCACATTGGGGGGAAAATGAGCAGTTCTTC.

The rearrangement uses TRBV3-1 and TRBJ1-2; unclear D gene. CDR1 is LGHDT and CDR2 is YNNKEL in the germline V gene (reference sequence). The CDR3 extends over 12 amino acids. Trimming shortened V by 3 bases and J by 4 bases, and 6 bases separated the two germline ends. CDR3 nucleotides: TGTGCCAGCAGCCACCGGATCTATGGCTACACCTTC. Its protein product is CASSHRIYGYTF. The complete variable domain, with remaining parts taken from reference TRBV3-1 and TRBJ1-2, reads DTAVSQTPKYLVTQMGNDKSIKCEQNLGHDTMYWYKQDSKKFLKIMFSYNNKELIINETVPNRFSPKSPDKAHLNLHINSLELGDSAVYFCASSHRIYGYTFGSGTRLTVV.

This clonotype was seen a handful of times. The chain employs TRBV29-1 and TRBJ2-5; D unclear. The CDR3 has 11 residues. The V and J ends lost 4 bases and 4 bases respectively, with 7 bases between them. Germline V gene sequence: CDR1 SQVTM, CDR2 ANQGSEA. The CDR3 sequence: CSVGYSETQYF. CDR3 in DNA: TGCAGCGTTGGATATTCAGAGACCCAGTACTTC. Full variable domain (missing parts from reference TRBV29-1 and TRBJ2-5): SAVISQKPSRDICQRGTSLTIQCQVDSQVTMMFWYRQQPGQSLTLIATANQGSEATYESGFVIDKFPISRPNLTFSTLTVSNMSPEDSSIYLCSVGYSETQYFGPGTRLLVL.

The gene calls are TRBV24-1 and TRBJ1-5, with D unclear. The ends were cut back, 9 bases at V and 0 bases at J, with 14 bases in the middle. Germline V gives CDR1 KGHDR, CDR2 SFDVKD. The CDR3 length is 15 residues. CDR3: CATPGRRNSNQPQHF. CDR3 DNA: TGTGCCACCCCCGGGCGCCGGAATAGCAATCAGCCCCAGCATTTT.

The chain recombines TRBV9 with TRBJ1-1; 7 bases are a match to TRBD1. The V gene's germline CDR1 is SGDLS and CDR2 YYNGEE. Unmatched junction bases numbered 6, after V lost 3 bases and J lost 1 base. The CDR3 runs to 15 residues. CDR3: CASSAQTGTNTEAFF. In nucleotides, the CDR3 is TGTGCCAGCAGCGCCCAGACAGGGACGAACACTGAAGCTTTCTTT.

This clonotype has only a few counts. CDR3 loop: CAWSVYFKETQYF. The CDR3 DNA follows: TGTGCCTGGAGTGTCTACTTTAAAGAGACCCAGTACTTC. This rearrangement joins TRBV30 to TRBJ2-5, with unresolved D. V shed 0 bases and J shed 3 bases, with 8 bases lying between them. In germline, CDR1 is GTSNPN, CDR2 SVGIG (reference sequence). This CDR3 is built from 13 residues.

This chain uses TRBV4-1 with TRBJ1-4; possible D gene TRBD1, 6 bases. The CDR3 runs 13 residues. Trimming cost V 2 bases and J 15 bases, with 16 bases left between them. CDR1 is MGHRA and CDR2 is YSYEKL in the germline V gene. The CDR3 coding sequence is TGCGCCAGCAGCCAACTTACTTCCGGGACAATGTTTTTT. This sequence encodes CASSQLTSGTMFF.